Shown below are 20 T cell receptor beta chains from a single sample sequenced in a study of siplizumab effects on memory and regulatory T cells. Sequencing used immunoSEQ multiplex PCR; TCRdb keeps in-frame clones, though not all of them. This sample has over 85,000 clones; more than 90% occur once, and the top ten carry under 1.5%. Sequencing was done on a sample of CD4+ T cells sorted from blood. The receptor source for this set is a human donor in good health.

The table lists this clone with a count of one. This chain joins TRBV2 and TRBJ1-1, with D maybe TRBD1 (5 bases). The CDR3 runs 13 residues. In germline, CDR1 is SNHLY, CDR2 FYNNEI. Trimming cost V 8 bases and J 0 bases, with 10 bases left between them. This chain's CDR3 is CASGADMNTEAFF. For the CDR3, the DNA is TGTGCCAGCGGGGCAGACATGAACACTGAAGCTTTCTTT. Looking up the rest from reference TRBV2 and TRBJ1-1 gives the full variable domain: EPEVTQTPSHQVTQMGQEVILRCVPISNHLYFYWYRQILGQKVEFLVSFYNNEISEKSEIFDDQFSVERPDGSNFTLKIRSTKLEDSAMYFCASGADMNTEAFFGQGTRLTVV.

The V and J genes are TRBV5-1 and TRBJ2-2; D is perhaps TRBD1 (5 bases). V lost 2 bases to trimming and J lost 7 bases, with 15 bases between them. The CDR3 runs 15 residues. Looked up from germline, CDR1 is SGHRS and CDR2 is YFSETQ. The CDR3 region is CASSFPQDRGGELFF. The CDR3 DNA is TGCGCCAGCAGCTTTCCACAGGACCGAGGCGGGGAGCTGTTTTTT.

The V and J genes are TRBV6-5 and TRBJ2-1; D is unresolved. Trimming pared 10 bases from V and 3 bases from J, leaving 10 bases between. The germline V gene encodes CDR1 MNHEY and CDR2 SVGAGI. The CDR3 totals 12 residues. The DNA of the CDR3 is TGTGCCACCCGTCAAAACTACAATGAGCAGTTCTTC. It is translated as CATRQNYNEQFF.

The chain employs TRBV6-1 and TRBJ2-2; maybe TRBD1 (6 bases). V gave up 8 bases and J gave up 6 bases, with 16 bases separating them. Germline-derived CDR1 and CDR2 are MNHNS and SASEGT. CDR3 length: 14 residues. CDR3: CASHDRREAGELFF. Written as DNA, the CDR3 is TGTGCCAGCCACGACAGGCGTGAAGCCGGGGAGCTGTTTTTT.

This chain uses TRBV6-5 with TRBJ1-1; 7 positions agree with TRBD1. The CDR3 is 13 residues long. CDR1 is MNHEY, CDR2 SVGAGI, per germline. The trim removed 7 bases at V and 5 bases at J, leaving 7 bases unmatched. The CDR3 sequence is CASKHRGWTEAFF. DNA of the CDR3: TGTGCCAGCAAGCACAGGGGTTGGACTGAAGCTTTCTTT.

In this sample, this clone turned up a few times. The rearrangement joins TRBV5-1 to TRBJ2-2; D not certain. Germline assignment: CDR1 SGHRS and CDR2 YFSETQ. Trimming left V 0 bases short and J 7 bases short, with 13 bases between. The CDR3 is made up of 15 amino acids. CDR3 protein: CASSLGQSSGGELFF. The CDR3 coding sequence is TGCGCCAGCAGCTTGGGGCAGAGCTCCGGCGGGGAGCTGTTTTTT.

The V and J genes are TRBV6-6 and TRBJ2-7; 8 positions agree with TRBD1. Germline trimming cut 6 bases from V and 3 bases from J; bases unmatched to any gene: 7. The germline gives CDR1 MNHNY, CDR2 SVGAGI (reference sequence). The CDR3 consists of 14 residues. In DNA form, the CDR3 reads TGTGCCAGCAGGTCCGGGACAGGCATCTACGAGCAGTACTTC. It codes for CASRSGTGIYEQYF.

The chain employs TRBV13 and TRBJ2-7; 7 nucleotides line up with TRBD1. This CDR3 contains 15 residues. Germline trimming cut 6 bases from V and 2 bases from J; bases unmatched to any gene: 10. In germline, CDR1 is PRHDT, CDR2 FYEKMQ (reference sequence). The CDR3 DNA reads TGTGCCAGCAGGAACAGGGGAACAGGGACCTACGAGCAGTACTTC. The encoded protein is CASRNRGTGTYEQYF.

The chain carries TRBV10-3 and TRBJ1-1; 7 nucleotides align to TRBD1. Looked up from germline, CDR1 is ENHRY and CDR2 is SYGVKD. The CDR3 extends over 14 amino acids. Trimming took 6 bases from V and 5 from J; bases not matched to a gene: 9. The chain's CDR3 is CAISQGQVETEAFF. CDR3 nucleotides: TGTGCCATCAGCCAAGGACAGGTTGAAACTGAAGCTTTCTTT.

The chain has TRBV27 and TRBJ2-6; unclear D gene. Germline V gene sequence: CDR1 MNHEY, CDR2 SMNVEV (reference sequence). The CDR3 covers 14 residues. Between the trimmed V and J ends, which lost 1 base and 0 bases, there was a span of 1 base. This CDR3 reads CASSLYSGANVLTF. The CDR3 DNA is TGTGCCAGCAGTTTATACTCTGGGGCCAACGTCCTGACTTTC. Full variable domain (remainder filled in from reference TRBV27 and TRBJ2-6): EAQVTQNPRYLITVTGKKLTVTCSQNMNHEYMSWYRQDPGLGLRQIYYSMNVEVTDKGDVPEGYKVSRKEKRNFPLILESPSPNQTSLYFCASSLYSGANVLTFGAGSRLTVL.

The gene calls are TRBV18 and TRBJ2-1; the match to TRBD2 covers 10 bases. The germline V gene encodes CDR1 KGHSH and CDR2 LQKENI. J was trimmed by 9 bases and V by 0 bases; bases with no gene match: 5. The CDR3 spans 15 residues. CDR3 in amino acids: CASSPPSSGRGEQFF. CDR3 nucleotides: TGTGCCAGCTCACCACCCTCTAGCGGGAGAGGTGAGCAGTTCTTC.

The chain recombines TRBV6-5 with TRBJ1-2; no firm D call. Deletions cut 0 bases from V and 1 base from J, with 9 bases between. This CDR3 is built from 15 residues. The germline gives CDR1 MNHEY, CDR2 SVGAGI. This chain's CDR3 is CASSYSPGLNYGYTF. The CDR3 DNA follows: TGTGCCAGCAGTTACTCGCCGGGTCTTAACTATGGCTACACCTTC.

J is TRBJ1-2 and V is TRBV28; D is perhaps TRBD1 (5 bases). V dropped 1 base and J dropped 3 bases, with 12 bases sitting between them. Germline V gene lookup returns CDR1 MDHEN and CDR2 SYDVKM. This CDR3 is built from 15 residues. CDR3 DNA sequence: TGTGCCAGCAGTTTATCAGGGTTGGGGGACTATGGCTACACCTTC. Residues: CASSLSGLGDYGYTF.

The table lists this clone with a few counts. The V call is TRBV29-1, the J call TRBJ1-1; D gene ambiguous. From germline, CDR1 is SQVTM and CDR2 ANQGSEA. The germline V and J ends were trimmed by 8 bases and 0 bases, with 13 bases remaining between them. CDR3 size: 13 residues. CDR3 nucleotides: TGCAGCACTGTACGCTTCATGAACACTGAAGCTTTCTTT. Residues: CSTVRFMNTEAFF.

This chain joins TRBV6-5 and TRBJ2-5; D uncertain. Trimming removed 0 bases from V and 2 bases from J, with 7 bases in between. CDR1 is MNHEY and CDR2 is SVGAGI in the germline V gene. CDR3 size: 14 residues. The CDR3 sequence is CASSYSGTQETQYF. In DNA form, the CDR3 reads TGTGCCAGCAGTTACTCGGGCACACAAGAGACCCAGTACTTC.

V is TRBV7-3 and J is TRBJ1-2; 9 nucleotides agree with TRBD1. This CDR3 contains 14 residues. The ends lost 5 bases at V and 4 bases at J; junction bases unmatched: 5. Germline V gene sequence: CDR1 SGHTA, CDR2 FQGTGA. The CDR3, as DNA: TGTGCCAGCAGCCCCACAGGGGGCGGCTATGGCTACACCTTC. The encoded protein is CASSPTGGGYGYTF.

The chain links TRBV7-9 to TRBJ2-2; TRBD1 matches at 10 bases. The trim removed 1 base at V and 5 bases at J, leaving 1 base unmatched. The CDR3 is made up of 15 amino acids. CDR1 SEHNR and CDR2 FQNEAQ come from the germline V gene (reference sequence). This CDR3 reads CASSLGQGATGELFF. The CDR3 DNA is TGTGCCAGCAGCTTAGGACAGGGGGCAACCGGGGAGCTGTTTTTT.

The V call is TRBV2, the J call TRBJ2-7; 7 bases align to TRBD2. This CDR3 has 14 amino acids. The germline CDR1 and CDR2 sequences are SNHLY and FYNNEI. V dropped 3 bases and J dropped 7; count of bases not matched to a gene: 9. CDR3 nucleotides: TGTGCCAGCAGTGACAACACTCCGGGGGGAGAGCAGTACTTC. Residues: CASSDNTPGGEQYF.

The V gene is TRBV29-1, the J gene TRBJ2-7, with TRBD1 as a possible D gene (6 bases). V was clipped by 4 bases and J by 0 bases, with 10 bases between them. CDR3 length equals 13 residues. Looked up from germline, CDR1 is SQVTM and CDR2 is ANQGSEA. In DNA form, the CDR3 reads TGCAGCGTTGGGCAGGGGAACTCCTACGAGCAGTACTTC. It is translated as CSVGQGNSYEQYF.

The J gene is TRBJ1-2, the V gene TRBV5-8; TRBD1 agrees at 9 bases. The CDR3 is 14 amino acids. V lost 0 bases and J lost 7; bases outside the gene matches: 4. The germline CDR1 and CDR2 sequences are SGHTS and YDEGEE. DNA of the CDR3: TGTGCCAGCAGCTTGGGGACAGGGGCTGGTGGCTACACCTTC. Encoded protein: CASSLGTGAGGYTF.